This TCR beta chain was recorded in a study of glioma-infiltrating T cells after dendritic cell vaccination. Looking at the study overall: Patients received three intradermal dendritic cell vaccine injections at biweekly intervals.

Time point defined: after dendritic cell vaccination, including at tumor progression/relapse. No glioblastoma patient carried an isocitrate dehydrogenase mutation. Blood PBMC samples: pre-vaccination, two weeks post third vaccination, and at tumor progression. CDR3 size: 17 residues. With 3 bases removed from V and 0 bases from J, the gap between germline ends came to 12 bases. CDR1 and CDR2 from the germline V gene are MDHEN and SYDVKM. Primers: 60 V beta forward and 13 J beta reverse. Sequenced by immunoSEQ multiplex PCR; TCRdb stores in-frame clones only, minus some. This sample has some 10,000 clones, with over 65% found just once.

The material was blood, obtained after dendritic cell vaccination. The chain combines TRBV28 with TRBJ2-6, with D possibly being TRBD1 (6 bases). The sequence came from a human donor with glioblastoma. CDR3 sequence (DNA): TGTGCCAGCAGTTTGGGGACACCCTTCTCTGGGGCCAACGTCCTGACTTTC. This translates into CASSLGTPFSGANVLTF.